What follows describes a single TCR beta chain. Its antigen is not identified. The data were taken from a study of beta chain features in type 1 diabetes. Germline assignment: CDR1 LNHDA and CDR2 SQIVND (reference sequence). Trimming pared 10 bases from V and 1 base from J, leaving 4 bases between. This CDR3 is 10 amino acids long. The sequenced template was cDNA made from the entire isolated RNA. Sequencing used immunoSEQ multiplex PCR; TCRdb keeps in-frame clones, though not all of them. The profile shows around 650,000 clones, 9.5% to 15% of them singletons. General study findings and limits: TCRB CDR3s were moderately but significantly shorter in Type 1 diabetes patients in all four CD4+ subsets.

This rearrangement joins TRBV19 to TRBJ1-1; D unresolved. Sequencing used naive CD4+ T cells from blood. This clonotype was sampled from a man aged 30-40 years with type 1 diabetes. CDR3 region: CANQNTEAFF. DNA for the CDR3: TGTGCCAACCAGAACACTGAAGCTTTCTTT.